This T cell receptor beta chain was recorded in a study of blood T cell repertoires in COVID-19. About the study: Acute-phase and convalescent COVID-19 samples originated in the United States, Italy and Spain. The cDNA or gDNA used as material had been derived from T cells, B-cell-depleted T cells, or PBMCs.

Per the original methods: Estimation of nucleated cell counts relied on the amplification of reference gene primers. Assay used: immunoSEQ multiplex PCR; TCRdb lists only in-frame clones, some missing. That table is the source of V, J and clone size, and D and trimming were worked out from the DNA. The sample yields roughly 97,000 clones, approximately 89% seen once. Sample: peripheral blood. This receptor was taken from a human donor in a cohort sampled during active COVID-19.

The DNA of the CDR3 is TGCGCCAGCAGCCAACGGACAGCCAGAGAAGCTTTCTTT. As protein: CASSQRTAREAFF. J is TRBJ1-1 and V is TRBV4-1; D might be TRBD1 (6 bases). The V end lost 2 bases, the J end lost 8 bases, and 12 bases lay between the germline ends. The germline CDR1 and CDR2 sequences are MGHRA and YSYEKL. This CDR3 is built from 13 residues.